Detailed here is one T cell receptor beta chain. Its specificity is unknown. These data are taken from a study of T cells after yellow fever vaccination. Per the germline V gene, CDR1 is SGHTA and CDR2 is FQGNSA. Trimming pared 4 bases from V and 3 bases from J, leaving 16 bases between. The CDR3 runs 16 residues. The study, taken as a whole, reports: Reappearing after the booster were most of the clones from primary vaccination (about 96% CD4, 75% to 90% CD8). Abundant contaminating clonotypes from the bulk population could appear in FACS-sorted repertoires.

TCRdb independently ran MiXCR on the 5' RACE reads; one entry per CDR3 protein. The repertoire includes approximately 330,000 distinct CDR3 sequences, around 13% of them detected once, and 2.5% to 3.5% sits in the top ten. This TCR was sampled from a man younger than 30 who received the YFV17D yellow fever vaccine. This material consisted of CD4+ T cells sorted from PBMCs, taken 15 days after the yellow fever booster vaccination. The chain recombines TRBV7-2 with TRBJ1-5; D unresolved. The CDR3 DNA reads TGTGCCAGCAGCTACCAGTTGGGCCCGCTCAATCAGCCCCAGCATTTT. It translates to CASSYQLGPLNQPQHF.